This TCR beta chain was sequenced during a study of T cell responses to AZD1222 COVID-19 vaccine. Trimming removed 1 base from V and 1 base from J; junction bases left unmatched: 10. The CDR3 contains 19 residues. Germline V CDR1 and CDR2: SEHNR, FQNEAQ (reference sequence). Sequencing was performed with immunoSEQ multiplex PCR; in TCRdb, only in-frame clones are kept and a portion is missing. This table holds about 93,000 clones, around 92% found once. V is TRBV7-9 and J is TRBJ2-3, with 11 bases matching TRBD2. This specimen consisted of peripheral blood, obtained on day 0 of MenACWY control vaccination. The source of this sequence is an adult in good health. The CDR3 coding sequence is TGTGCCAGCAGCTTAGGATTAGCGGGGGGGGCTATAGGCACAGATACGCAGTATTTT. It yields the protein CASSLGLAGGAIGTDTQYF.